The entry below describes one T cell receptor beta chain. The clone's antigen remains unknown. No base quality information exists; no much larger clone differs at one position. This record belongs to a study of T cell repertoires in cytomegalovirus infection (dated 2019 in TCRdb). Describing the broader study: Alongside well-studied HLA-B-restricted epitopes, the peptide stimulations were aimed at recently identified HLA-C-restricted CMV epitopes, whose presentation resists viral immunomodulation. Because public TCR beta signatures pointed to carriage of CMV infection together with the matching HLA type, the HLA type of each donor mattered for the analysis.

This sample was sequenced with an Illumina HiSeq 1500. TCRdb reran the public reads through fastp at Q25 and MiXCR, keeping productive beta chains. Under each unique CDR3 protein, matching rows form one entry showing the most common genes and DNA. This sample lists more than 300,000 distinct CDR3 sequences; roughly a third were detected once. Of the sample, roughly 13% is held by the ten largest clones. The treatment or condition label here, explained by the study, means: in vitro stimulation with specific CMV peptide epitopes to enrich CMV-specific T cells. As encoded in the germline V gene, CDR1 is MNHEY while CDR2 is SVGAGI. Trimming removed 0 bases from V and 2 bases from J; the gene matches leave 0 bases unexplained. Measured from the cysteine to the phenylalanine, the CDR3 is 14 residues long. Of the read, only the CDR3 DNA is kept; its 42 bases are in frame from base 1. The study at large found these results: In both this cohort and an independent cohort of some 370 donors, the cumulative frequency of public TCR beta family members distinguished carriers of CMV infection plus the relevant HLA type. In the ex vivo response, HLA-C-restricted CMV-specific TCR beta clonotypes were dominant, and in two of eight donors the single most frequent clonotype came from this HLA-C-restricted group.

Sequencing used cultured PBMCs, obtained from culture after CMV antigen stimulation. The chain is assembled from TRBV6-5 and TRBJ2-5, with 7 bases aligning to TRBD2. This sequence was found in a human donor in good health (CMV status not recorded). Some clones in this sample may be carry-over from other donors' samples. The bases read TGTGCCAGCAGTTACTCGCGGGGGCAAGAGACCCAGTACTTC. It is translated as CASSYSRGQETQYF.